This is a list of T cell receptor beta chains from one sample in a study of blood T cell repertoires in COVID-19. Repertoires were generated with immunoSEQ multiplex PCR, while TCRdb's copy carries only in-frame clones and drops some. This sample has some 120,000 clones, with around nine tenths found just once. The source material was peripheral blood. The receptors come from a man aged 60 to 75 with COVID-19, enrolled during active disease. Each CDR3 is given with its conserved first and last residue. D genes are given only for firm matches. The size of a clone is reported for some rows only, either as once, few or many, or as a class for expanded clones.

>TRBV3-1/TRBV3-2|.|TRBJ1-3|once
TGTGCCAGCGCCCAGGGGAGTGGAAACACCATATATTTT
CASAQGSGNTIYF
>TRBV19|.|TRBJ2-1|.
TGTGCCAGTAACTTCCTCGAGGGCCGCAATGAGCAGTTCTTC
CASNFLEGRNEQFF
>TRBV9|.|TRBJ2-4|.
TGTGCCAGCAGCGTAGGGGCAGCCCCCCGGAACATTCAGTACTTC
CASSVGAAPRNIQYF
>TRBV7-8|TRBD1|TRBJ1-3|.
TGTGCCAGCAGCCCTCGGACAGGGAGGTTCTCTGGAAACACCATATATTTT
CASSPRTGRFSGNTIYF
>TRBV7-9|TRBD2|TRBJ2-5|.
TGTGCCAGCAGCCCCGGGACTAGCGGGAAAGAGACCCAGTACTTC
CASSPGTSGKETQYF
>TRBV5-6|.|TRBJ2-7|once
TGTGCCAGCAGCTTGGGTGGGCCCTACGAGCAGTACTTC
CASSLGGPYEQYF
>TRBV21-1|.|TRBJ1-4|once
TGTGCCAGCAGCCCTTCGACAGGGATGGATGAAAAACTGTTTTTT
CASSPSTGMDEKLFF
>TRBV6-1|.|TRBJ2-3|.
TGTGCCAGCAGTGACACCCCAGGGGCCTACACAGATACGCAGTATTTT
CASSDTPGAYTDTQYF
>TRBV30|TRBD1|TRBJ1-4|.
TGTGCCTGGAGTGTAGTAGGAGGACAGGGACCCTTTAATGAAAAACTGTTTTTT
CAWSVVGGQGPFNEKLFF
>TRBV5-6|.|TRBJ1-3|.
TGTGCCAGCAGCTCCAGGGCCTCTGGAAACACCATATATTTT
CASSSRASGNTIYF
>TRBV18|TRBD1|TRBJ2-3|.
TGTGCCAGCTCACTTTGGACAGGGGTCGGCACAGATACGCAGTATTTT
CASSLWTGVGTDTQYF
>TRBV6-2/TRBV6-3|TRBD1|TRBJ1-1|.
TGTGCCAGCAGTCAAACCAGGGGGGCTGAAGCTTTCTTT
CASSQTRGAEAFF
>TRBV19|.|TRBJ2-3|.
TGTGCCAGTAGTAGCCCTATTTTCACAGATACGCAGTATTTT
CASSSPIFTDTQYF
>TRBV6-6|.|TRBJ2-2|.
TGTGCCAGCAGTTACCCCCACCGCGTCCCCGGGGAGCTGTTTTTT
CASSYPHRVPGELFF
>TRBV3-1/TRBV3-2|TRBD1|TRBJ2-7|.
TGTGCCAGCAGCCTTGGACAGGGCCCCTACGAGCAGTACTTC
CASSLGQGPYEQYF
>TRBV6-5|.|TRBJ2-7|.
TGTGCCAGCAGGAAAGCCGGGGACTCCTACGAGCAGTACTTC
CASRKAGDSYEQYF
>TRBV5-6|.|TRBJ2-1|once
TGTGCCAGCCAATATCTAGCTGGTGAGCAGTTCTTC
CASQYLAGEQFF
>TRBV5-1|TRBD1|TRBJ1-3|.
TGCGCCAGCAGCACCACGACAGGGACTGGAAACACCATATATTTT
CASSTTTGTGNTIYF
>TRBV28|.|TRBJ1-1|.
TGTGCCAGCTGGGTTTTCGGGAGCACTGAAGCTTTCTTT
CASWVFGSTEAFF
>TRBV30|.|TRBJ2-7|.
TGTGCCTGGGGACAGAGCGCCGCCGAGCAGTACTTC
CAWGQSAAEQYF
>TRBV4-3|.|TRBJ2-1|.
TGCGCCAGCACTTCTTCGGGTGGGCCAGGGGTCAATGAGCAGTTCTTC
CASTSSGGPGVNEQFF
>TRBV19|.|TRBJ1-2|.
TGTGCCAGTAGTTACAGGGACTATGGCTACACCTTC
CASSYRDYGYTF
>TRBV2|.|TRBJ2-3|.
TGTGCCAGCAATTTGGACAGTCGACGCACAGATACGCAGTATTTT
CASNLDSRRTDTQYF
>TRBV7-6|.|TRBJ1-3|few
TGTGCCAGCAGCTTAGCTTTACCAGGTTGGGTCGGAAACACCATATATTTT
CASSLALPGWVGNTIYF
>TRBV5-5|TRBD1|TRBJ1-4|.
TGTGCCAGCAGCTTGTGGGACAGGGACAATGAAAAACTGTTTTTT
CASSLWDRDNEKLFF
>TRBV12-3/TRBV12-4|.|TRBJ1-5|.
TGTGCCAGCAGTTTACAGGGAGGTCCCCAGCATTTT
CASSLQGGPQHF
>TRBV9|.|TRBJ1-1|.
TGTGCCAGCAGCCCCCACCATGGGAGGGAGGTTGAAGCTTTCTTT
CASSPHHGREVEAFF
>TRBV3-1/TRBV3-2|.|TRBJ2-1|once
TGTGCCAGCAGCCAAATCCGGACGGGAAGTGGGAATGAGCAGTTCTTC
CASSQIRTGSGNEQFF
>TRBV29-1|.|TRBJ2-5|.
TGCAGCGTTGGACAGGCCCAAGAGACCCAGTACTTC
CSVGQAQETQYF
>TRBV6-4|TRBD1|TRBJ2-1|.
TGTGCCAGCAGTGACGGACAGGGGGCGAATGAGCAGTTCTTC
CASSDGQGANEQFF
>TRBV10-3|TRBD1|TRBJ1-6|few
TGTGCCATCACGACAGGGATCGAGTCACCCCTCCACTTT
CAITTGIESPLHF
>TRBV30|.|TRBJ2-2|.
TGTGCCTGGAACCAGGGGTTTGCCGGGGAGCTGTTTTTT
CAWNQGFAGELFF
>TRBV9|TRBD1|TRBJ1-1|.
TGTGCCAGCAGCGTAAGGGGACAGGGTAGAGCTTTCTTT
CASSVRGQGRAFF
>TRBV5-4|.|TRBJ2-5|few
TGTGCCAGCAGCTTGAAGGTCGGGGAGACCCAGTACTTC
CASSLKVGETQYF
>TRBV6-5|TRBD2|TRBJ2-1|once
TGTGCCAGCAGTTACGAGGGACTAGCGGGAGGGGAGCAGTTCTTC
CASSYEGLAGGEQFF
>TRBV7-2|TRBD1|TRBJ1-1|.
TGTGCCAGCAGCATGTCGGGACAGATGAACACTGAAGCTTTCTTT
CASSMSGQMNTEAFF
>TRBV29-1|TRBD2|TRBJ2-5|.
TGCAGCGTTGAACCCCCCAGGACTAGCGGGGAAGAAGAGACCCAGTACTTC
CSVEPPRTSGEEETQYF
>TRBV11-3|TRBD1|TRBJ2-7|.
TGTGCCAGCAGCTTAGGGACAGGGACCTCCTACGAGCAGTACTTC
CASSLGTGTSYEQYF
>TRBV27|TRBD1|TRBJ2-2|.
TGTGCCAGCAGTTTGGACAGGGGGGACACCGGGGAGCTGTTTTTT
CASSLDRGDTGELFF
>TRBV5-8|TRBD2|TRBJ2-5|.
TGTGCCAGCAGCTTGAAAGGGAGGGGCCAAGAGACCCAGTACTTC
CASSLKGRGQETQYF
>TRBV27|.|TRBJ2-5|.
TGTGCCAGCAGTTATCGGCAGGGCGGCCAAGAGACCCAGTACTTC
CASSYRQGGQETQYF
>TRBV7-9|.|TRBJ1-2|.
TGTGCCAGCAGCACGGACAGAAATGGCTACACCTTC
CASSTDRNGYTF
>TRBV18|TRBD1|TRBJ1-2|.
TGTGCCAGCTCACCCGGACAGGGGGGGTATGGCTACACCTTC
CASSPGQGGYGYTF
>TRBV9|.|TRBJ2-7|.
TGTGCCAGCAGCGTAGTAAGCGGACCACCCTACGAGCAGTACTTC
CASSVVSGPPYEQYF
>TRBV5-4|.|TRBJ2-2|.
TGTGCCAGCAGCTTCTTCCCCGGGGAGCTGTTTTTT
CASSFFPGELFF
>TRBV28|.|TRBJ2-7|.
TGTGCCAGCAGTAACCCCTCGGGCTACGAGCAGTACTTC
CASSNPSGYEQYF
>TRBV5-1|.|TRBJ1-2|.
TGCGCCAGCAGCTCTACAGGGAACGGCTACACCTTC
CASSSTGNGYTF
>TRBV29-1|.|TRBJ2-3|.
TGCAGCGTTGATTTAGGGGATCGCACAGATACGCAGTATTTT
CSVDLGDRTDTQYF
>TRBV18|TRBD1|TRBJ2-2|.
TGTGCCAGCTCACCGAGGGGGCCGAACACCGGGGAGCTGTTTTTT
CASSPRGPNTGELFF
>TRBV3-1/TRBV3-2|.|TRBJ1-5|.
TGTGCCAGCAGCCAAGATAGAGGGCTGGATCAGCCCCAGCATTTT
CASSQDRGLDQPQHF
>TRBV10-3|TRBD1|TRBJ1-1|once
TGTGCCATCAGTGAGCAGGGGGCGACGGACACTGAAGCTTTCTTT
CAISEQGATDTEAFF